Following are 10 T cell receptor beta chains from one sample sequenced in a study of shared clonotypes between healthy human individuals. The naive CD8 population came from CD45RO-negative cells selected for CCR7, without terminally differentiated effector memory CD45RA+ cells. TCRdb's copy holds only in-frame clones and misses some; the assay was immunoSEQ multiplex PCR. The sample lists about 2.1 million clones, around 93% occurring once. Sequencing input: naive CD8+ T cells from PBMCs. The receptors here all came from a young man in good health. Some clones in this sample may be carry-over from other donors' samples.

As to this clone: The sample holds other DNA sequences that translate to the same CDR3. V and J are TRBV19 and TRBJ2-7; D is uncertain. V was pared by 5 bases and J by 2 bases, with 10 bases between. In germline, CDR1 is LNHDA, CDR2 SQIVND (reference sequence). The CDR3 has 13 residues. This CDR3 reads CASSPGPTYEQYF. CDR3 in DNA: TGTGCCAGTAGTCCGGGCCCGACCTACGAGCAGTACTTC.

This chain uses TRBV5-8 with TRBJ2-7, with D perhaps TRBD2 (6 bases). The CDR3 consists of 14 residues. Germline V gives CDR1 SGHTS, CDR2 YDEGEE. V shed 6 bases and J shed 3 bases, with 16 bases lying between them. CDR3 nucleotide sequence: TGTGCCAGCACCGCGCTCCCGCGGGGCTACGAGCAGTACTTC. It yields the protein CASTALPRGYEQYF. The full variable domain, its missing parts supplied by reference TRBV5-8 and TRBJ2-7, is EAGVTQSPTHLIKTRGQQATLRCSPISGHTSVYWYQQALGLGLQFLLWYDEGEERNRGNFPPRFSGRQFPNYSSELNVNALELEDSALYLCASTALPRGYEQYFGPGTRLTVT.

This clone showed up just once. The V and J genes are TRBV9 and TRBJ1-3; a possible D gene is TRBD1 (5 bases). V lost 0 bases, J lost 7 bases, and 11 bases lay in between. The CDR3 consists of 14 residues. Germline V gene lookup returns CDR1 SGDLS and CDR2 YYNGEE. The CDR3 region is CASSVGTGQNTIYF. The CDR3, as DNA: TGTGCCAGCAGCGTAGGTACAGGCCAGAACACCATATATTTT.

This sequence joins TRBV28 and TRBJ2-3; 8 bases agree with TRBD1. The CDR3 runs 15 residues. J gave up 1 base and V 5 bases, and 5 bases lay outside the gene matches. Germline V gene data show CDR1 as MDHEN and CDR2 as SYDVKM. The CDR3: CASSVDREGTDTQYF. For the CDR3, the DNA is TGTGCCAGCAGTGTGGACAGGGAGGGCACAGATACGCAGTATTTT.

Here the CDR3 DNA reads TGTGCCATCAGCTCGGGATATTTTGAGCAGTTCTTC. It codes for CAISSGYFEQFF. This chain connects TRBV10-3 to TRBJ2-1, with D possibly matching TRBD2 (5 bases). The CDR3 consists of 12 residues. Germline V lookup: CDR1 ENHRY, CDR2 SYGVKD. Trimming pared 6 bases from V and 9 bases from J, leaving 12 bases between.

V is TRBV7-9 and J is TRBJ2-7, with D possibly being TRBD1 (6 bases). CDR1 and CDR2 from the germline V gene are SEHNR and FQNEAQ (reference sequence). V lost 3 bases to trimming and J lost 2 bases, with 11 bases between them. This CDR3 spans 14 amino acids. The CDR3 DNA is TGTGCCAGCAGCTTGACAGGCCTAGCCTACGAGCAGTACTTC. Its translation is CASSLTGLAYEQYF.

Worth noting for this clone: An end of the junction does not agree with germline; a read error may underlie this. The chain employs TRBV19 and TRBJ1-5, with a tentative D call TRBD1 (5 bases). This CDR3 comprises 15 residues. Per the germline V gene, CDR1 is LNHDA and CDR2 is SQIVND (reference sequence). The CDR3 DNA follows: TGTGCCACTAGTACCAGGGTTGGGAACAATCAGCCCCAGCATTTT. The encoded protein is CATSTRVGNNQPQHF. Combining the CDR3 with reference TRBV19 and TRBJ1-5 gives the whole variable domain DGGITQSPKYLFRKEGQNVTLSCEQNLNHDAMYWYRQDPGQGLRLIYYSQIVNDFQKGDIAEGYSVSREKKESFPLTVTSAQKNPTAFYLCATSTRVGNNQPQHFGDGTRLSIL.

For this clone: The identical CDR3 is also encoded by other nucleotide sequences in the sample. The V gene is TRBV6-5, the J gene TRBJ2-1, with D perhaps given as TRBD1 or TRBD2 (5 bases each). Germline V gene data show CDR1 as MNHEY and CDR2 as SVGAGI. The V end was cut by 2 bases, the J end by 3 bases, with 11 bases between. The CDR3 runs 15 residues. The CDR3 bases are TGTGCCAGCAGTTACGGTGGGGGTTTCTACAATGAGCAGTTCTTC. It is translated as CASSYGGGFYNEQFF.

The chain couples TRBV28 to TRBJ1-2; possible D gene TRBD1, 6 bases. Germline assignment: CDR1 MDHEN and CDR2 SYDVKM. CDR3 length: 17 residues. Trimming pared 6 bases from V and 1 base from J, leaving 21 bases between. This CDR3 is CASRPTPGVRDNYGYTF. CDR3 nucleotide sequence: TGTGCCAGCAGACCTACCCCAGGGGTAAGGGATAACTATGGCTACACCTTC.

The chain combines TRBV28 with TRBJ2-7; D possibly corresponds to TRBD2 (6 bases). The germline gives CDR1 MDHEN, CDR2 SYDVKM. This CDR3 has 12 residues. DNA of the CDR3: TGTGCCAGCAGTTCAGGTCCGGGAGACTTGCGGGTC. Its protein product is CASSSGPGDLRV.